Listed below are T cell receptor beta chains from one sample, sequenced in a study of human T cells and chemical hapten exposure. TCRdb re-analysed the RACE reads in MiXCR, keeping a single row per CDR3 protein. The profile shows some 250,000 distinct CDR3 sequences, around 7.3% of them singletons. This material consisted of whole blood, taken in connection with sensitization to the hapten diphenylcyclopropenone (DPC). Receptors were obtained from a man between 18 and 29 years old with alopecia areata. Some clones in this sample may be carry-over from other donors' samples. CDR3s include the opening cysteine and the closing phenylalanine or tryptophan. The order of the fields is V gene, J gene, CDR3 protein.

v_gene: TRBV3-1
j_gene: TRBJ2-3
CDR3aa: CASSQGTGPRGTQYF

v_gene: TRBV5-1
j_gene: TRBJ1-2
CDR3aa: CASRTTANYGYTF

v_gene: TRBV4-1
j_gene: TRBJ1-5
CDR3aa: CASSQALVIQPQHF

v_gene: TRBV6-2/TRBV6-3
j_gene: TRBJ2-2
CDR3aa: CASSFRGVTGELFF

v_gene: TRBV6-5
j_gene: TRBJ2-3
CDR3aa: CASSHRQGGRDTQYF

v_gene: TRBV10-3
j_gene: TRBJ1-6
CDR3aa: CAISEQVYNSPLHF

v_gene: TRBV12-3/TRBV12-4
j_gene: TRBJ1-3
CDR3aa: CASSLARGNTIYF

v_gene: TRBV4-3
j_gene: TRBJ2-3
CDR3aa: CASSQEHPLSTDTQYF

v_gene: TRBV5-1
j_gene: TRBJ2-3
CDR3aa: CASSRQGATADTQYF

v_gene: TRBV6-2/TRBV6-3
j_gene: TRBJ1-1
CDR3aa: CASSTHRGWTEAFF

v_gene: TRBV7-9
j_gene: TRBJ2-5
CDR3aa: CASSLEIGDGTQYF

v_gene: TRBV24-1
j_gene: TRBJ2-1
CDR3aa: CATSDLPGGDEQFF

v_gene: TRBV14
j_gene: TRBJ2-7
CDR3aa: CASSQAWDRRAYEQYF

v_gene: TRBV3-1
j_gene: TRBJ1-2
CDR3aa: CASSQYPINYGYTF

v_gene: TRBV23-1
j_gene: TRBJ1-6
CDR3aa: CASSRAYSPLHF

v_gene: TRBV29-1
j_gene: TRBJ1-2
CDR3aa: CSVGPGGRGGYTF

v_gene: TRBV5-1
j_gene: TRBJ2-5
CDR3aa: CASSLRSGQEETQYF